These 8 T cell receptor beta chains share one sample of origin, sequenced in a study of T cells in Graves' hyperthyroidism and ophthalmopathy. The TCR beta CDR3 regions underwent amplification using RNA transcripts as the source. The TCR CDR3 was amplified in a first-round RT-PCR using the HTBI primer set. Each CDR3 protein gets one entry after TCRdb re-called the multiplex PCR reads with MiXCR. The data show 490,000 or so distinct CDR3 sequences, 46% seen once. The sequencing input was peripheral blood or thyroid tissue (not recorded which). Receptors were obtained from an adult woman with Graves' disease, either hyperthyroidism or ophthalmopathy (not recorded which).

The chain carries TRBV10-3 and TRBJ1-2; D possibly corresponds to TRBD1 (6 bases). V lost 4 bases and J lost 3, with 9 bases in between. Germline values: CDR1 ENHRY, CDR2 SYGVKD. The CDR3 contains 13 residues. The CDR3: CAISVSGDYGYTF. DNA of the CDR3: TGTGCCATCAGTGTATCAGGGGACTATGGCTACACCTTC.

Concerning this clonotype itself: A much larger clone is a single base away; this may be a read error. The rearrangement uses TRBV15 and TRBJ2-7; D is uncertain. The V gene's germline CDR1 is LNHNV and CDR2 YYDKDF (reference sequence). CDR3 length: 12 residues. V lost 3 bases and J 9 bases, leaving 12 bases between the germline ends. The CDR3 DNA sequence: TGTGCCACCAGCAGTCCAAGGGATGGGCAGTACTTC. Protein product: CATSSPRDGQYF.

This clonotype was found many times. V gene TRBV20-1 combines with J gene TRBJ2-5, with no clear D. The V gene lost 3 bases and the J gene lost 2 bases, with 13 bases spanning the gap. In germline, CDR1 is DFQATT, CDR2 SNEGSKA (reference sequence). The CDR3 totals 14 residues. CDR3 bases: TGCAGTGCTAGTGGCAGCCGTTCGCAAGAGACCCAGTACTTC. Translating gives CSASGSRSQETQYF.

V usage is TRBV14 and J usage is TRBJ1-4; D remains ambiguous. The germline V gene has CDR1 SGHDN and CDR2 FVKESK. V was clipped by 0 bases and J by 8 bases, with 16 bases between them. There are 16 residues in the CDR3. This chain's CDR3 is CASSQDRGGLGEKLFF. CDR3 DNA: TGTGCCAGCAGCCAAGATCGTGGCGGACTGGGCGAAAAACTGTTTTTT. Based on the CDR3 plus reference TRBV14 and TRBJ1-4, the full variable domain is EAGVTQFPSHSVIEKGQTVTLRCDPISGHDNLYWYRRVMGKEIKFLLHFVKESKQDESGMPNNRFLAERTGGTYSTLKVQPAELEDSGVYFCASSQDRGGLGEKLFFGSGTQLSVL.

In this sample, this clonotype turned up a few times. J is TRBJ2-7 and V is TRBV5-5, with TRBD2 matching over 9 bases. CDR1 is SGHKS, CDR2 YYEKEE, per germline (reference sequence). The CDR3 length is 15 residues. The V gene end was trimmed by 4 bases and the J gene end by 0 bases; junction bases not matched to a gene: 5. The CDR3 nucleotides read TGTGCCAGCAGCCAGCTAGCGGGGTACTCCTACGAGCAGTACTTC. As protein: CASSQLAGYSYEQYF.

This clonotype has at least ten counts. The rearrangement joins TRBV5-1 to TRBJ2-7; 10 nucleotides agree with TRBD2. The CDR3 has 16 amino acids. The V gene end was trimmed by 0 bases and the J gene end by 5 bases; junction bases not matched to a gene: 8. CDR1 SGHRS and CDR2 YFSETQ come from the germline V gene. CDR3 sequence (DNA): TGCGCCAGCAGCTTGGCCTTGGCTAGCGGGAGCCACGAGCAGTACTTC. This gives the protein CASSLALASGSHEQYF.

This clonotype was detected many times. This chain connects TRBV12-3 or TRBV12-4 to TRBJ2-7; 7 bases line up with TRBD1. The V gene end was trimmed by 3 bases and the J gene end by 3 bases; junction bases not matched to a gene: 5. CDR3 size: 14 residues. The CDR3 DNA reads TGTGCCAGCAGTTTTTGGACAGGAGGCTACGAGCAGTACTTC. Residues: CASSFWTGGYEQYF.

The genes are TRBV7-2 and TRBJ1-2, with D perhaps TRBD1 (6 bases). CDR3 length: 13 residues. Per germline, CDR1 SGHTA and CDR2 FQGNSA. The V and J ends lost 1 base and 8 bases respectively, with 11 bases between them. Here the CDR3 reads CASSLDRAYGYTF. The CDR3 region has the DNA TGTGCCAGCAGCTTAGACAGGGCCTACGGCTACACCTTC. Together with reference TRBV7-2 and TRBJ1-2, the CDR3 gives the full variable domain: GAGVSQSPSNKVTEKGKDVELRCDPISGHTALYWYRQSLGQGLEFLIYFQGNSAPDKSGLPSDRFSAERTGGSVSTLTIQRTQQEDSAVYLCASSLDRAYGYTFGSGTRLTVV.